The next 8 T cell receptor beta chains were all read from a single sample in a study of graft-versus-host responses after intestinal transplantation. Time point noted: postoperative day 105 after intestinal transplantation (dayNNNN = postoperative day). Graft-derived tissue was subjected to processing to liberate intraepithelial and lamina propria lymphocytes. Data came from immunoSEQ multiplex PCR; TCRdb stores just in-frame clones and leaves some out. The data contain roughly 4,000 clones, roughly 84% of them singletons. Sequencing used ileum tissue, obtained 105 days after intestinal transplantation. Receptors were obtained from a human patient who received an intestinal transplant, so some T cells may come from the graft donor.

The chain has TRBV5-1 and TRBJ1-2; no reliable D call. This CDR3 spans 12 amino acids. Per germline, CDR1 SGHRS and CDR2 YFSETQ. The ends were cut back, 2 bases at V and 4 bases at J, with 6 bases in the middle. CDR3: CASSFEGYGYTF. Written as DNA, the CDR3 is TGCGCCAGCAGCTTTGAGGGCTATGGCTACACCTTC.

This clone was seen just once. V gene TRBV4-1 combines with J gene TRBJ2-1; the match to TRBD2 covers 13 bases. The trim removed 4 bases at V and 7 bases at J, leaving 10 bases unmatched. From germline, CDR1 is MGHRA and CDR2 YSYEKL. The CDR3 has 17 residues. DNA for the CDR3: TGCGCCAGCAGCCTCGGACTAGCGGGAGAAGCGAGGAATGAGCAGTTCTTC. Its translation is CASSLGLAGEARNEQFF.

The chain carries TRBV7-2 and TRBJ2-1; D perhaps matches TRBD2 (5 bases). Trimming pared 4 bases from V and 0 bases from J, leaving 13 bases between. The CDR3 is 16 residues long. Germline loops: CDR1 SGHTA, CDR2 FQGNSA. CDR3 nucleotide sequence: TGTGCCAGCAGCTCATGGACTCTATTCTCCTACAATGAGCAGTTCTTC. Its translation: CASSSWTLFSYNEQFF.

There are a few counts of this clone. The chain's CDR3 is CASSPRALQGLEETQYF. CDR3 bases: TGTGCCAGCAGCCCAAGAGCCTTACAGGGGCTGGAGGAGACCCAGTACTTC. The rearrangement links TRBV7-8 to TRBJ2-5; 7 bases fit TRBD1. Germline assignment: CDR1 SGHVS and CDR2 FQNEAQ. The V and J ends lost 5 bases and 5 bases, in that order; junction bases with no gene match: 17. This CDR3 is 17 amino acids long.

The chain links TRBV6-5 to TRBJ1-1, with unresolved D. V lost 7 bases, J lost 8 bases, and 11 bases lay in between. The germline V gene has CDR1 MNHEY and CDR2 SVGAGI. The length of the CDR3 is 11 residues. The CDR3 coding sequence is TGTGCCAGCACCTCAGCGTCCGAAGCTTTCTTT. The encoded protein is CASTSASEAFF.

The CDR3 nucleotides read TGTGCCAGCAGTGAATGGGGGGCTGAAGCTTTCTTT. It yields the protein CASSEWGAEAFF. The gene calls are TRBV25-1 and TRBJ1-1; D might be TRBD1 (5 bases). Germline loops: CDR1 MGHDK, CDR2 SYGVNS. The germline V and J ends were trimmed by 1 base and 6 bases, with 6 bases remaining between them. The CDR3 is made up of 12 amino acids.

This clone was detected once. The chain joins TRBV19 to TRBJ1-5; D not certain. CDR1 is LNHDA and CDR2 is SQIVND in the germline V gene (reference sequence). Trimming stripped 6 bases from V and 4 bases from J, with 13 bases between. The CDR3 extends over 14 amino acids. DNA of the CDR3: TGTGCCAGTAGCAGTGGATTTGGGAATCAGCCCCAGCATTTT. This encodes CASSSGFGNQPQHF.

The gene calls are TRBV9 and TRBJ2-3, with 12 nucleotides matching TRBD2. This CDR3 spans 18 amino acids. V shed 4 bases, J shed 2 bases, and the junction held 11 bases outside the gene matches. In germline, CDR1 is SGDLS, CDR2 YYNGEE. DNA of the CDR3: TGTGCCAGCAGCTCCGGGACTAGCGGGCCCCTAATCACAGATACGCAGTATTTT. Its translation: CASSSGTSGPLITDTQYF.